A selection of T cell receptor beta chains follows, all from one sample in a study of glioma-infiltrating T cells. Using its own MiXCR run on the multiplex PCR reads, TCRdb lists one record per CDR3 protein. Here the sample spans 160,000 or so distinct CDR3 sequences, around 40% being singletons. Sequences were obtained from glioma tissue, nonneoplastic brain tissue, or PBMCs (not recorded which). All receptors come from a human donor with low-grade glioma or glioblastoma, undergoing nonglioma brain surgery, or in good health (not recorded which). Each CDR3 is given with its conserved first and last residue.

J gene	V gene	CDR3 protein
TRBJ2-1	TRBV27	CASSPRPESYNGKFF
TRBJ1-1	TRBV20-1	CSAGGQRNTEAFF
TRBJ2-5	TRBV5-1	CASSYRGKEETQYF
TRBJ2-7	TRBV6-1	CASSDGVSVYCEQYF
TRBJ2-3	TRBV4-2	CASSQAFRTSTDTQYF
TRBJ2-7	TRBV20-1	CSARDGKGRSHEQYF
TRBJ2-1	TRBV20-1	CSARAPSSYNEQFF
TRBJ2-7	TRBV5-1	CASSLEAGLAYEQYF
TRBJ2-5	TRBV7-9	CASEYNNQETQYF
TRBJ2-7	TRBV11-3	CASSLIGVYSYEQYF
TRBJ2-3	TRBV7-8	CANSLVRGDTQYF
TRBJ2-3	TRBV7-2	CASSLDPDTQYF
TRBJ1-1	TRBV10-2	CASSDQVFTEAFF
TRBJ2-7	TRBV20-1	CSARELAGAYEQYF
TRBJ1-6	TRBV6-1	CASRTRTSNSPLHF
TRBJ2-1	TRBV2	CASKSPGSNEQFF
TRBJ2-1	TRBV20-1	CSAIALDEQFF
TRBJ2-1	TRBV4-2	CASSAAGLAGSYNEQFF
TRBJ2-3	TRBV10-3	CAIKSPMGTGTDTQYF
TRBJ1-4	TRBV29-1	CSVDFQGAEKLFF